The 21 T cell receptor beta chains below come from one sample, sequenced in a study of regulatory T cells in long-lasting Graves disease. The TCR beta library used iRepertoire HTBI primers with Arm-PCR amplification of CDR3. MiXCR, applied by TCRdb to the multiplex PCR reads, yields one record per CDR3 protein. The sample shows about 350,000 distinct CDR3 sequences, about a sixth of them seen only once. Sample time point: newly diagnosed GD, antithyroid drugs for less than 3 months. The TCR library used RNA extracted from PBMCs. Separately, the same data were catalogued under a study of T cells in Graves' hyperthyroidism and ophthalmopathy.

This specimen was peripheral blood mononuclear cells (PBMCs), taken at new diagnosis, from a patient treated with antithyroid drugs. The receptors were sampled from a woman under 30 with Graves disease.

The table lists this clonotype with many counts. The V and J genes are TRBV2 and TRBJ2-7; 8 bases align to TRBD1. The CDR3 has 11 amino acids. Losses at the gene ends were 8 bases for V and 6 bases for J; bases not matched to a gene: 3. CDR1 and CDR2 (germline): SNHLY, FYNNEI. The DNA of the CDR3 is TGTGCCAGCGGGACAGGCTTCGAGCAGTACTTC. It is translated as CASGTGFEQYF.

The V gene is TRBV5-1, the J gene TRBJ2-5; D remains ambiguous. V lost 5 bases and J 0 bases, leaving 8 bases between the germline ends. Germline values: CDR1 SGHRS, CDR2 YFSETQ. CDR3 length: 13 amino acids. DNA of the CDR3: TGCGCCAGCAGTAGGCTGTACCAAGAGACCCAGTACTTC. It translates to CASSRLYQETQYF. The whole variable domain, remainder taken from reference TRBV5-1 and TRBJ2-5, is KAGVTQTPRYLIKTRGQQVTLSCSPISGHRSVSWYQQTPGQGLQFLFEYFSETQRNKGNFPGRFSGRQFSNSRSEMNVSTLELGDSALYLCASSRLYQETQYFGPGTRLLVL.

This clonotype was counted at least ten times. The chain carries TRBV5-4 and TRBJ2-3, with a tentative D call TRBD1 (6 bases). This CDR3 contains 16 residues. The V end was cut by 0 bases, the J end by 0 bases, with 11 bases between. CDR1 SGHNT and CDR2 YYREEE come from the germline V gene (reference sequence). Here the CDR3 reads CASSLAGGHSTDTQYF. CDR3 nucleotide sequence: TGTGCCAGCAGCTTGGCTGGGGGCCACAGCACAGATACGCAGTATTTT.

V is TRBV5-6 and J is TRBJ2-7; D is unresolved. The CDR3 covers 14 residues. Germline V gives CDR1 SGHDT, CDR2 YYEEEE. V gave up 1 base and J gave up 6 bases, with 14 bases separating them. The CDR3 DNA follows: TGTGCCAGCAGCTTGACAACCTCTCGAGGCGAGCAGTACTTC. It is translated as CASSLTTSRGEQYF.

This clonotype turned up a few times. The chain has TRBV3-1 and TRBJ1-2; the match to TRBD1 covers 7 bases. CDR3 length: 14 amino acids. The V and J ends lost 1 base and 4 bases, in that order; junction bases with no gene match: 3. Germline V lookup: CDR1 LGHDT, CDR2 YNNKEL (reference sequence). The CDR3: CASSQGTGSYGYTF. Here the CDR3 DNA reads TGTGCCAGCAGCCAAGGGACAGGTAGCTATGGCTACACCTTC.

V and J are TRBV7-9 and TRBJ1-1; no reliable D call. The CDR3 consists of 15 residues. CDR1 is SEHNR and CDR2 is FQNEAQ in the germline V gene (reference sequence). The V and J ends lost 4 bases and 6 bases respectively, with 18 bases between them. In nucleotides, the CDR3 is TGTGCCAGCAGCTCTTCAGGATCCTCCAGCCCTGAAGCTTTCTTT. This sequence encodes CASSSSGSSSPEAFF.

This clonotype was detected many times. The CDR3 spells CASSMASMNTEAFF. CDR3 in DNA: TGTGCCAGCAGTATGGCCAGTATGAACACTGAAGCTTTCTTT. The V and J genes are TRBV6-1 and TRBJ1-1; D is unresolved. Germline V gene data show CDR1 as MNHNS and CDR2 as SASEGT. The CDR3 covers 14 residues. Trimming removed 5 bases at V and 0 bases at J, with 10 bases between.

This clonotype has more than one count but fewer than ten. The genes are TRBV6-5 and TRBJ1-6; no reliable D call. The CDR3 is 13 amino acids. Trimming removed 0 bases at V and 8 bases at J, with 5 bases between. Per germline, CDR1 MNHEY and CDR2 SVGAGI. This CDR3 reads CASSYSPYSPLHF. Here the CDR3 DNA reads TGTGCCAGCAGTTACTCGCCGTATTCACCCCTCCACTTT.

V is TRBV28 and J is TRBJ2-7; 10 bases map to TRBD2. After removal of 6 bases from V and 6 bases from J, the junction contained 17 bases not matched to a gene. This CDR3 has 17 residues. CDR1 and CDR2 from the germline V gene are MDHEN and SYDVKM. The CDR3 loop reads CASRTTSGVFELGEQYF. The CDR3 DNA reads TGTGCCAGCAGAACAACTAGCGGGGTCTTTGAGTTGGGCGAGCAGTACTTC.

The V and J genes are TRBV6-1 and TRBJ2-2; unclear D gene. This CDR3 comprises 14 residues. The ends were cut back, 8 bases at V and 2 bases at J, with 12 bases in the middle. Germline V lookup: CDR1 MNHNS, CDR2 SASEGT. The CDR3 region is CASDPGFNTGELFF. As DNA, the CDR3 is TGTGCCAGCGATCCGGGTTTCAACACCGGGGAGCTGTTTTTT.

The table lists this clonotype with many counts. The chain employs TRBV29-1 and TRBJ2-4, with D maybe TRBD2 (5 bases). The germline V gene has CDR1 SQVTM and CDR2 ANQGSEA. The CDR3 covers 12 residues. V lost 0 bases and J lost 6, with 6 bases in between. The CDR3 sequence: CSVEDGVNIQYF. Written as DNA, the CDR3 is TGCAGCGTTGAAGACGGGGTAAACATTCAGTACTTC.

There are many counts of this clonotype. The chain recombines TRBV27 with TRBJ2-3; 11 positions agree with TRBD2. Germline CDR1 reads MNHEY; CDR2 reads SMNVEV (reference sequence). The CDR3 is 15 residues long. V trimming: 7 bases; J trimming: 3 bases; junction bases outside the gene matches: 6. CDR3 DNA sequence: TGTGCCAGCAACCAACTAGCGGGGGAGACAGATACGCAGTATTTT. This sequence encodes CASNQLAGETDTQYF.

There are many counts of this clonotype. The rearrangement links TRBV18 to TRBJ1-1; the D is unclear. The V end was cut by 3 bases, the J end by 6 bases, with 11 bases between. Per germline, CDR1 KGHSH and CDR2 LQKENI. This CDR3 contains 13 residues. CDR3 protein: CASSPGEFAEAFF. CDR3 DNA sequence: TGTGCCAGCTCACCGGGCGAGTTCGCTGAAGCTTTCTTT.

This clonotype appeared a few times. The chain carries TRBV6-1 and TRBJ2-1, with 11 bases aligning to TRBD2. CDR1 is MNHNS, CDR2 SASEGT, per germline. Trimming removed 7 bases from V and 5 bases from J; junction bases left unmatched: 10. The CDR3 covers 16 residues. The CDR3 protein is CASTPLPGLADNEQFF. CDR3 bases: TGTGCCAGCACCCCCTTACCGGGACTAGCGGACAATGAGCAGTTCTTC.

This clonotype turned up a few times. V usage is TRBV6-5 and J usage is TRBJ2-7; either TRBD1 or TRBD2 may supply D (5 bases each). CDR1 and CDR2 (germline): MNHEY, SVGAGI. V gave up 2 bases and J gave up 7 bases, with 15 bases separating them. The CDR3 covers 14 residues. CDR3 amino acids: CASSYGATGSEQYF. The CDR3 nucleotides read TGTGCCAGCAGTTACGGGGCCACGGGGAGTGAGCAGTACTTC.

This clonotype was recorded at least ten times. The chain recombines TRBV30 with TRBJ1-1, with 8 bases that match TRBD1. CDR1 and CDR2 from the germline V gene are GTSNPN and SVGIG (reference sequence). V shed 0 bases, J shed 6 bases, and the junction held 12 bases outside the gene matches. This CDR3 has 16 residues. The CDR3 sequence: CAWSVRQGWARAEAFF. The CDR3 DNA is TGTGCCTGGAGTGTAAGACAGGGGTGGGCTAGGGCTGAAGCTTTCTTT.

This clonotype was counted a few times. The chain has TRBV11-1 and TRBJ1-5, with unresolved D. This CDR3 is built from 13 residues. CDR1 and CDR2 (germline): SGHAT, FQDESV (reference sequence). Trimming left V 2 bases short and J 5 bases short, with 7 bases between. This chain's CDR3 is CASSLHTDQPQHF. Here the CDR3 DNA reads TGTGCCAGCAGCTTACACACCGATCAGCCCCAGCATTTT.

At least ten counts were recorded for this clonotype. The chain has TRBV12-3 or TRBV12-4 and TRBJ1-2; D is uncertain. Trimming took off 2 bases at V and 4 bases at J, with 8 bases between the two ends. CDR3 length: 13 amino acids. The CDR3 coding sequence is TGTGCCAGCAGTTTAAAGGGTGGCTATGGCTACACCTTC. This sequence encodes CASSLKGGYGYTF.

The CDR3 DNA reads TGTGCCAGCAGTGACGGTACTAGCGGGGGGGCAGATACGCAGTATTTT. This gives the protein CASSDGTSGGADTQYF. The chain combines TRBV6-1 with TRBJ2-3; 13 nucleotides align to TRBD2. The ends lost 3 bases at V and 4 bases at J; junction bases unmatched: 4. CDR3 length equals 16 residues. The germline CDR1 and CDR2 sequences are MNHNS and SASEGT.

This clonotype came up a few times. The chain couples TRBV30 to TRBJ1-1; D is unresolved. The CDR3 loop spans 14 amino acids. Trimming took 2 bases from V and 1 from J, leaving 11 bases between them. Looked up from germline, CDR1 is GTSNPN and CDR2 is SVGIG (reference sequence). CDR3 sequence reads: CAWSSGRPNTEAFF. Here the CDR3 DNA reads TGTGCCTGGAGTTCGGGCCGGCCGAACACTGAAGCTTTCTTT.

The V call is TRBV6-1, the J call TRBJ2-1; a possible D gene is TRBD1 (5 bases). Germline V gives CDR1 MNHNS, CDR2 SASEGT. V was clipped by 5 bases and J by 9 bases, with 11 bases between them. The CDR3 covers 12 residues. CDR3 region: CASSQGTREQFF. CDR3 sequence (DNA): TGTGCCAGCAGTCAGGGAACGCGTGAGCAGTTCTTC.